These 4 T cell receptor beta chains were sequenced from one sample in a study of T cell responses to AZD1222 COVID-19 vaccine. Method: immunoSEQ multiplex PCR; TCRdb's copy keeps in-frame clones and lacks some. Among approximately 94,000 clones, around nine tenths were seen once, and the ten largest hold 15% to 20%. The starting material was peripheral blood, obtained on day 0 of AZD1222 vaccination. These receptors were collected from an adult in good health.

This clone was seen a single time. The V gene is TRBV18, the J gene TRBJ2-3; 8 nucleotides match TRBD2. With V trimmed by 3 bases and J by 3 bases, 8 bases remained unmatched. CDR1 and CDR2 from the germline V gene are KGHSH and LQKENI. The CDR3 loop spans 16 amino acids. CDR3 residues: CASSPGMSGGTDTQYF. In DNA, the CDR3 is TGTGCCAGCTCACCCGGGATGAGCGGGGGAACAGATACGCAGTATTTT.

The CDR3 loop reads CASSGGDGLTDTQYF. The CDR3 nucleotides read TGCGCCAGCAGCGGTGGGGACGGACTCACAGATACGCAGTATTTT. J is TRBJ2-3 and V is TRBV5-1; either TRBD1 or TRBD2 may fit D (5 bases each). The CDR3 has 15 amino acids. Germline CDR1 and CDR2: SGHRS and YFSETQ. V was clipped by 4 bases and J by 2 bases, with 14 bases between them.

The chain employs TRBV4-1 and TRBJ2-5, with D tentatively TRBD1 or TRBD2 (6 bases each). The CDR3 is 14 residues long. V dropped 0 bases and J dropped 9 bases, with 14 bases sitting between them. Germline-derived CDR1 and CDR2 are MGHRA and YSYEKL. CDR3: CASSQDGGSGAQYF. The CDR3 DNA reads TGCGCCAGCAGCCAAGATGGGGGCTCGGGGGCCCAGTACTTC.

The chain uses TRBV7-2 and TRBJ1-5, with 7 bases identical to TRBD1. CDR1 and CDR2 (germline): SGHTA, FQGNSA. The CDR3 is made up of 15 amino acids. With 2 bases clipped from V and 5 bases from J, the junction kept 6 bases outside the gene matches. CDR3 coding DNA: TGTGCCAGCAGCTTATATGAAGACAGGGATCAGCCCCAGCATTTT. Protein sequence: CASSLYEDRDQPQHF.